The source of this T cell receptor (beta chain) is a study of blood T cell repertoires in COVID-19. Study information: Italy, Spain and the United States were the sources of the convalescent and acute COVID-19 samples. In each case, the material was cDNA or gDNA derived from T cells, B-cell-depleted T cells, or PBMCs.

In the study's own analysis: Reference gene primer amplification gave estimated nucleated cell counts. TCRdb keeps only in-frame clones here, not all; method: immunoSEQ multiplex PCR. Clone size and V and J calls were adopted from that table, with D and trimming inferred from the DNA. Among roughly 86,000 clones listed, roughly 86% were seen once. Germline assignment: CDR1 SEHNR and CDR2 FQNEAQ (reference sequence). The CDR3 extends over 14 amino acids. Trimming took 5 bases from V and 5 from J, leaving 12 bases between them. This TCR was recovered from a man in his forties or fifties with acute or convalescent COVID-19. Sequenced input: peripheral blood. The J gene is TRBJ1-4, the V gene TRBV7-9, with a weak D call TRBD1 (6 bases). The CDR3 is CASSQGGRNEKLFF. CDR3 DNA: TGTGCCAGCAGCCAAGGGGGACGGAATGAAAAACTGTTTTTT.